A selection of T cell receptor beta chains follows, all from one sample in a study of shared clonotypes between healthy human individuals. Using immunoSEQ multiplex PCR, the repertoire was profiled, and TCRdb retains in-frame clones only, with some absent. The profile covers hundreds of thousands of clones, with approximately 96% appearing a single time and over 0.095% taken by the ten largest. Sequencing was done on a sample of naive CD8+ T cells sorted from blood. The receptors originated from a woman between 25 and 40 years old in good health. Each CDR3 is given with its conserved first and last residue. The D gene is left open where the match is weak. Only part of the rows carry a size: once, few, many, or a class if the clone is expanded.

. TRBD2 TRBJ2-7 TRBV18 CASSPGIGAVGGEFHEQYF TGTGCCAGCTCACCGGGAATCGGCGCCGTGGGGGGGGAATTCCACGAGCAGTACTTC
. TRBD2 TRBJ2-1 TRBV28 CASNHLAGGYNEQFF TGTGCCAGCAACCACCTAGCGGGAGGTTACAATGAGCAGTTCTTC
. . TRBJ1-4 TRBV6-1 CASSEGFVGNEKLFF TGTGCCAGCAGTGAAGGATTCGTGGGGAATGAAAAACTGTTTTTT
. TRBD1 TRBJ2-2 TRBV27 CASSFRAGGAGELFF TGTGCCAGCAGTTTCCGGGCAGGGGGAGCCGGGGAGCTGTTTTTT
. . TRBJ2-7 TRBV5-6 CASSLLGAEQYF TGTGCCAGCAGCTTGTTAGGCGCGGAACAGTACTTC
. . TRBJ2-7 TRBV29-1 CSVVEYEQYF TGCAGCGTTGTCGAGTACGAGCAGTACTTC
. . TRBJ2-2 TRBV5-5 CASLLRDTGELFF TGTGCCAGTTTACTAAGAGACACCGGGGAGCTGTTTTTT
. TRBD2 TRBJ2-3 TRBV6-1 CASSGLAGTWGDTQYF TGTGCCAGCAGTGGTCTAGCGGGCACATGGGGGGATACGCAGTATTTT
. . TRBJ2-2 TRBV6-1 CASSLRAGELFF TGTGCCAGCAGCCTGCGAGCCGGGGAGCTGTTTTTT
. . TRBJ2-3 TRBV4-2 CASWTRRVTDTQYF TGTGCCAGCTGGACCCGCCGGGTGACAGATACGCAGTATTTT
once TRBD1 TRBJ2-5 TRBV9 CASSTGTGGQETQYF TGTGCCAGCAGCACTGGGACAGGGGGCCAAGAGACCCAGTACTTC
. . TRBJ2-6 TRBV7-9 CASSLAHSSGANVLTF TGTGCCAGCAGCTTAGCCCATTCCTCTGGGGCCAACGTCCTGACTTTC
. . TRBJ2-1 TRBV7-9 CASSKTYNEQFF TGTGCCAGCAGCAAGACTTACAATGAGCAGTTCTTC
. TRBD2 TRBJ2-1 TRBV5-1 CASSDTSGRIYNEQFF TGCGCCAGCAGCGATACTAGCGGGAGGATTTACAATGAGCAGTTCTTC
few TRBD1 TRBJ1-5 TRBV6-5 CASSRPDRDNQPQHF TGTGCCAGCAGCCGCCCGGACAGGGACAATCAGCCCCAGCATTTT
. . TRBJ2-7 TRBV6-5 CASSYLVGYEQYF TGTGCCAGCAGTTATTTGGTGGGCTACGAGCAGTACTTC
. . TRBJ2-5 TRBV9 CASSVETGQETQYF TGTGCCAGCAGCGTTGAAACGGGACAAGAGACCCAGTACTTC
once . TRBJ1-5 TRBV5-6 CASSLANRIGPQHF TGTGCCAGCAGCTTGGCTAACAGGATAGGGCCCCAGCATTTT
. . TRBJ2-7 TRBV18 CASSPDVTAGYEQYF TGTGCCAGCTCACCAGATGTGACTGCTGGCTACGAGCAGTACTTC
. TRBD1 TRBJ1-2 TRBV5-4 CASSLTGDYGYTF TGTGCCAGCAGCTTGACAGGGGACTATGGCTACACCTTC
. TRBD2 TRBJ2-2 TRBV28 CASIGEGGELTGELFF TGTGCCAGCATCGGGGAGGGCGGGGAGTTGACCGGGGAGCTGTTTTTT
. . TRBJ2-3 TRBV5-6 CASSLTSDTQYF TGTGCCAGCAGCCTTACTAGCGATACGCAGTATTTT
. TRBD1 TRBJ1-2 TRBV5-6 CASEEGQRINYGYTF TGTGCCAGCGAGGAGGGACAGAGGATTAACTATGGCTACACCTTC
. . TRBJ2-5 TRBV11-2 CASSLSLETQYF TGTGCCAGCAGCCTTTCTCTCGAGACCCAGTACTTC
. . TRBJ1-1 TRBV9 CASSVESTNTEAFF TGTGCCAGCAGCGTAGAGTCTACCAACACTGAAGCTTTCTTT
. TRBD1 TRBJ2-5 TRBV6-1 CASRNRQGYQETQYF TGTGCCAGCAGAAATAGACAGGGATACCAAGAGACCCAGTACTTC
. . TRBJ1-5 TRBV6-4 CASSDSWSNQPQHF TGTGCCAGCAGTGACTCCTGGAGCAATCAGCCCCAGCATTTT
once . TRBJ2-7 TRBV5-1 CASSLNSYEQYF TGCGCCAGCAGCTTGAACAGCTACGAGCAGTACTTC
. TRBD1 TRBJ1-1 TRBV28 CASRQGYTEAFF TGTGCCAGCAGACAGGGGTACACTGAAGCTTTCTTT
. TRBD1 TRBJ2-7 TRBV28 CASSFPGQRLEQYF TGTGCCAGCAGTTTCCCGGGACAGAGACTCGAGCAGTACTTC
. . TRBJ2-3 TRBV7-9 CASSGTRTDTQYF TGTGCCAGCAGCGGCACACGCACAGATACGCAGTATTTT
few . TRBJ1-3 TRBV2 CASPTDSGNTIYF TGTGCCAGCCCCACAGACTCTGGAAACACCATATATTTT
. TRBD1 TRBJ2-7 TRBV5-6 CASTRTGAYEQYF TGTGCCAGCACCAGGACAGGGGCCTACGAGCAGTACTTC
. TRBD1 TRBJ2-1 TRBV28 CASSLIYGTGEQFF TGTGCCAGCAGTTTAATTTACGGGACAGGTGAGCAGTTCTTC
. . TRBJ2-7 TRBV30 CAWSSESYEQYF TGTGCCTGGTCCAGCGAATCCTACGAGCAGTACTTC
. . TRBJ2-1 TRBV6-6 CASSYEDYFYNEQFF TGTGCCAGCAGTTACGAGGACTACTTCTACAATGAGCAGTTCTTC
. TRBD1 TRBJ2-1 TRBV7-6 CASSLSGFTGGSDEQFF TGTGCCAGCAGCTTATCGGGTTTTACAGGGGGCAGCGATGAGCAGTTCTTC
. TRBD1 TRBJ2-7 TRBV2 CASTWDRGHEQYF TGTGCCAGCACATGGGACAGGGGGCACGAGCAGTACTTC
once . TRBJ2-7 TRBV6-5 CASSYAGPGDEQYF TGTGCCAGCAGTTACGCAGGACCCGGGGACGAGCAGTACTTC
. . TRBJ2-1 TRBV6-6 CASSVSLVQFF TGTGCCAGCAGTGTTAGTCTTGTTCAGTTCTTC
. TRBD2 TRBJ2-7 TRBV7-2 CASSPWKRGTYEQYF TGTGCCAGCAGCCCCTGGAAGCGGGGTACCTACGAGCAGTACTTC
. TRBD2 TRBJ2-3 TRBV28 CASIRSGRAMDTQYF TGTGCCAGCATCCGTAGCGGGAGGGCAATGGATACGCAGTATTTT
few . TRBJ2-7 TRBV5-6 CASSLGYEQYF TGTGCCAGCAGCTTGGGCTACGAGCAGTACTTC
. TRBD2 TRBJ2-2 TRBV28 CASRGRVAGELFF TGTGCCAGCCGGGGGAGGGTGGCCGGGGAGCTGTTTTTT
. . TRBJ2-5 TRBV21-1 CASVSGVILRETQYF TGTGCCAGCGTCTCCGGGGTGATTCTCCGGGAGACCCAGTACTTC
. TRBD2 TRBJ2-1 TRBV5-6 CASSWGYSSGRARNEQFF TGTGCCAGCAGCTGGGGTTACTCTAGCGGGAGAGCCAGAAATGAGCAGTTCTTC
. TRBD2 TRBJ2-7 TRBV6-5 CASSSSLARSYEQYF TGTGCCAGCAGTTCCTCACTAGCGCGTTCCTACGAGCAGTACTTC
. . TRBJ2-7 TRBV10-2 CASSDGTVAYEQYF TGCGCCAGCAGTGACGGGACGGTAGCTTACGAGCAGTACTTC
. . TRBJ2-1 TRBV7-8 CASSLVAMSSYNEQFF TGTGCCAGCAGCTTAGTAGCGATGAGCTCCTACAATGAGCAGTTCTTC
. TRBD1 TRBJ1-2 TRBV5-6 CASSLLQGVDLYGYTF TGTGCCAGCAGCTTGCTGCAGGGGGTCGACCTCTATGGCTACACCTTC
. . TRBJ2-7 TRBV28 CASSLWTDDYEQYF TGTGCCAGCAGTTTATGGACCGACGACTACGAGCAGTACTTC
. . TRBJ2-3 TRBV29-1 CSVEDKSNVDTQYF TGCAGCGTTGAAGACAAATCCAACGTAGATACGCAGTATTTT
. . TRBJ2-1 TRBV28 CASRLDPLSSYNEQFF TGTGCCAGCAGACTAGATCCCTTGAGCTCCTACAATGAGCAGTTCTTC
. . TRBJ2-2 TRBV6-5 CASSYSLYTGELFF TGTGCCAGCAGTTACTCTCTCTACACCGGGGAGCTGTTTTTT
. TRBD2 TRBJ2-7 TRBV4-2 CASSQERGGYEQYF TGTGCCAGCAGCCAAGAGCGGGGGGGTTACGAGCAGTACTTC